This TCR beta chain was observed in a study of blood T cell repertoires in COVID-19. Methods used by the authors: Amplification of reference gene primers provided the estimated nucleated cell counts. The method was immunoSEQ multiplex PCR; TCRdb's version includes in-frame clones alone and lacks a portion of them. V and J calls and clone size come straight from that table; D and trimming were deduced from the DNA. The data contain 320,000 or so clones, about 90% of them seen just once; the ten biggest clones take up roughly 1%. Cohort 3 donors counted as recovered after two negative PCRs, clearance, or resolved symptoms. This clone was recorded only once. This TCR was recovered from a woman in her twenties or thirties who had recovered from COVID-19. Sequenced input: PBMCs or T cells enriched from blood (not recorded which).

The CDR3 protein is CASRTSGGAGTQYF. In DNA form, the CDR3 reads TGTGCCAGCAGGACTAGCGGGGGGGCTGGTACGCAGTATTTT. The chain recombines TRBV6-5 with TRBJ2-3; 14 bases are shared with TRBD2. The length of the CDR3 is 14 residues. Germline CDR1 reads MNHEY; CDR2 reads SVGAGI. J gave up 8 bases and V 6 bases, and 4 bases lay outside the gene matches.